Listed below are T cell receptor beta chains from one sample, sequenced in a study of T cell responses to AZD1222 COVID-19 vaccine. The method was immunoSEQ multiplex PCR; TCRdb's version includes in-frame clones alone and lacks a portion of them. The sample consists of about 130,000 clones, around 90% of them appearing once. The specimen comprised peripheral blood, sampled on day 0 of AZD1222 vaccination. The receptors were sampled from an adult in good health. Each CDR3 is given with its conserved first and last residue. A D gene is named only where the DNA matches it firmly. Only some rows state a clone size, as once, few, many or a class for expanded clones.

CDR3 DNA: TGTGCCAGCAGCCAAGACTCGGGGAGATTTTTCAATGGCTACACCTTC
CDR3 protein: CASSQDSGRFFNGYTF
D gene: NA
J gene: TRBJ1-2
clone size: NA
V gene: TRBV14

CDR3 DNA: TGTGCCAGCAGCTTAAGGGAGACAGCCGGCTACGAGCAGTACTTC
CDR3 protein: CASSLRETAGYEQYF
D gene: NA
J gene: TRBJ2-7
clone size: NA
V gene: TRBV11-2

CDR3 DNA: TGCGCCAGCAGCCCCAGGGCCATCACAGGGCCCACCTATAACTATGGCTACACCTTC
CDR3 protein: CASSPRAITGPTYNYGYTF
D gene: NA
J gene: TRBJ1-2
clone size: NA
V gene: TRBV5-1

CDR3 DNA: TGTGCCAGCACCCTGCATGGGGGGGAGCAGTACTTC
CDR3 protein: CASTLHGGEQYF
D gene: NA
J gene: TRBJ2-7
clone size: NA
V gene: TRBV5-4

CDR3 DNA: TGTGCCAGTAGTGAACCCCGACGGGAGTTAAACACCATATATTTT
CDR3 protein: CASSEPRRELNTIYF
D gene: NA
J gene: TRBJ1-3
clone size: NA
V gene: TRBV19

CDR3 DNA: TGCGCCAGCAGTGAGAGGCGAAACACCATATATTTT
CDR3 protein: CASSERRNTIYF
D gene: NA
J gene: TRBJ1-3
clone size: NA
V gene: TRBV10-1

CDR3 DNA: TGCAGCGTTGATGACGGGGACATCAGTTACGGCTATGGCTACACCTTC
CDR3 protein: CSVDDGDISYGYGYTF
D gene: NA
J gene: TRBJ1-2
clone size: NA
V gene: TRBV29-1

CDR3 DNA: TGTGCCAGCAGTTACGGTTCAGGGCGGAACACTGAAGCTTTCTTT
CDR3 protein: CASSYGSGRNTEAFF
D gene: NA
J gene: TRBJ1-1
clone size: NA
V gene: TRBV6-5

CDR3 DNA: TGTGCCAGTAGTATAGAAGCCGGGGGGGTCTACAATGAGCAGTTCTTC
CDR3 protein: CASSIEAGGVYNEQFF
D gene: TRBD2
J gene: TRBJ2-1
clone size: NA
V gene: TRBV19

CDR3 DNA: TGTGCCAGCAGCCTACCGGACAGTTACGAGCAGTACTTC
CDR3 protein: CASSLPDSYEQYF
D gene: NA
J gene: TRBJ2-7
clone size: few
V gene: TRBV9

CDR3 DNA: TGTGCCAGTAGTATAGCTTGGACAGGGGGCAGTCAGCCCCAGCATTTT
CDR3 protein: CASSIAWTGGSQPQHF
D gene: TRBD1
J gene: TRBJ1-5
clone size: NA
V gene: TRBV19